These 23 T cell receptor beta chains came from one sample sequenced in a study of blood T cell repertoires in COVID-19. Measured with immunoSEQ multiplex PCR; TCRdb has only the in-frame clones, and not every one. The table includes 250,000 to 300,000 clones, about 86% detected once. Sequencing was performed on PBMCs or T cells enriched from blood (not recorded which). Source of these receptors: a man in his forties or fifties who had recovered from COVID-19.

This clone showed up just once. The CDR3 DNA sequence: TGCAGCGTGGGACAACCAAATGAAAAACTGTTTTTT. Its translation is CSVGQPNEKLFF. The V call is TRBV29-1, the J call TRBJ1-4; tentatively, D is TRBD1 (6 bases). Trimming removed 6 bases from V and 5 bases from J, with 10 bases in between. CDR1 is SQVTM, CDR2 ANQGSEA, per germline. CDR3 length: 12 residues.

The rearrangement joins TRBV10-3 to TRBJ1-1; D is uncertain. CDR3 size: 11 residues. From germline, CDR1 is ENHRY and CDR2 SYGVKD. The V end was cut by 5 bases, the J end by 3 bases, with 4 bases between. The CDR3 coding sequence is TGTGCCATCAGTTCCTACACTGAAGCTTTCTTT. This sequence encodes CAISSYTEAFF.

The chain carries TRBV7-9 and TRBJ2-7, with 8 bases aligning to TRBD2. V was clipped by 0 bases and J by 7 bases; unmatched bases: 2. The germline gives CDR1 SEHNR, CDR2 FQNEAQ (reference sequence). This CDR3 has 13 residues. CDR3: CASSLASGTEQYF. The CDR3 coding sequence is TGTGCCAGCAGCTTAGCTAGCGGGACGGAGCAGTACTTC.

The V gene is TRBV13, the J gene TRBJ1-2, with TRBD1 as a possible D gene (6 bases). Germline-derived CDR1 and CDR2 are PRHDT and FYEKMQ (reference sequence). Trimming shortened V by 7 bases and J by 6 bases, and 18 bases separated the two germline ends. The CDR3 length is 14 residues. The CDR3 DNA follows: TGTGCCAGCACCACCCGGGGTAGGGGGAATGGCTACACCTTC. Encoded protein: CASTTRGRGNGYTF.

The CDR3 sequence: CASSPRPQTGVAANTGELFF. CDR3 nucleotide sequence: TGTGCCAGCTCACCCCGGCCCCAGACAGGGGTGGCCGCGAACACCGGGGAGCTGTTTTTT. The V call is TRBV18, the J call TRBJ2-2; 8 bases fit TRBD1. V shed 3 bases and J 0 bases; nucleotides not matched to a gene: 15. Looked up from germline, CDR1 is KGHSH and CDR2 is LQKENI. This CDR3 has 20 amino acids.

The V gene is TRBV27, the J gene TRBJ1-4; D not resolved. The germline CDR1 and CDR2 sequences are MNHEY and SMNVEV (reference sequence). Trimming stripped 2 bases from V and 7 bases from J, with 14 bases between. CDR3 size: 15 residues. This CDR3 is CASSLAGSYGEKLFF. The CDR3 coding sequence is TGTGCCAGCAGTTTAGCGGGAAGCTACGGTGAAAAACTGTTTTTT.

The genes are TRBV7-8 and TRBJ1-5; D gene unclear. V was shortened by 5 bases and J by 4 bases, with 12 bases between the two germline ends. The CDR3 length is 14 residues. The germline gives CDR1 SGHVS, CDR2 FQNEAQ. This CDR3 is CASSLLGGNQPQHF. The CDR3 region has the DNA TGTGCCAGCAGCCTACTTGGCGGAAATCAGCCCCAGCATTTT.

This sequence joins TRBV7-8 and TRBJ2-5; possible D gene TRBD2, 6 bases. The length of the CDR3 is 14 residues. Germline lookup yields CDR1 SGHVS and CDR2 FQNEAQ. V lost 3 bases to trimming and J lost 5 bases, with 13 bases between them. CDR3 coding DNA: TGTGCCAGCAGCTTGGCGGGGATCCCGGAGACCCAGTACTTC. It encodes CASSLAGIPETQYF. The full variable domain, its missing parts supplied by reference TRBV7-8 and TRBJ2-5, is GAGVSQSPRYKVAKRGQDVALRCDPISGHVSLFWYQQALGQGPEFLTYFQNEAQLDKSGLPSDRFFAERPEGSVSTLKIQRTQQEDSAVYLCASSLAGIPETQYFGPGTRLLVL.

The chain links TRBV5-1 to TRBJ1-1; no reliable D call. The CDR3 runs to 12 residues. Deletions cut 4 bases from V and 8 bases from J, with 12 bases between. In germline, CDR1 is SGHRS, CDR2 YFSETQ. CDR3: CASSREAGEAFF. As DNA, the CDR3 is TGCGCCAGCAGCCGTGAGGCCGGAGAAGCTTTCTTT.

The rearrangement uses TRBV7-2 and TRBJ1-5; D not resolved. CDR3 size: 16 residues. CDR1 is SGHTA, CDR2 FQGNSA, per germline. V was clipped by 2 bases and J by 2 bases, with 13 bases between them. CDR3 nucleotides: TGTGCCAGCAGCTTAATAGGAACAGACCGCAATCAGCCCCAGCATTTT. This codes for CASSLIGTDRNQPQHF.

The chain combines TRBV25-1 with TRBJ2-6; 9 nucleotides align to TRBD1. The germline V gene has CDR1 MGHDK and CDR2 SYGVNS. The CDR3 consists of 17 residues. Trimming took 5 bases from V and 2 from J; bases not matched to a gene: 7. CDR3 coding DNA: TGTGCCAGCAGTATCCGGGACAGGGCTCCTGGGGCCAACGTCCTGACTTTC. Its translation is CASSIRDRAPGANVLTF.

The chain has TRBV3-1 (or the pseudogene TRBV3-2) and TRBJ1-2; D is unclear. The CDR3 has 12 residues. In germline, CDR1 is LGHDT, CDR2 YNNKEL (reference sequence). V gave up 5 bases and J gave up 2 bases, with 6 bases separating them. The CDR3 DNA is TGTGCCAGCAGCGTCCAGAACTATGGCTACACCTTC. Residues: CASSVQNYGYTF.

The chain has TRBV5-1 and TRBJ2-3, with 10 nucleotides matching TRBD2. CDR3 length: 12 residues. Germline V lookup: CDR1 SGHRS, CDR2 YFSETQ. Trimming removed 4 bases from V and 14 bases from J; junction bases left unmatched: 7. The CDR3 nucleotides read TGCGCCAGCAGCCCAGCGGGGGGGCTCTGGTATTTT. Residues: CASSPAGGLWYF.

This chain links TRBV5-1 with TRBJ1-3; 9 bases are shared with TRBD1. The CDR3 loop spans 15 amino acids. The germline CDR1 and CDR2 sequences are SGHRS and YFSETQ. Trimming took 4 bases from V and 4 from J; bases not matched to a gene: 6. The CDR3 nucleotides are TGCGCCAGCAGCCCTCGGACAGGGGCCGGAAACACCATATATTTT. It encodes CASSPRTGAGNTIYF.

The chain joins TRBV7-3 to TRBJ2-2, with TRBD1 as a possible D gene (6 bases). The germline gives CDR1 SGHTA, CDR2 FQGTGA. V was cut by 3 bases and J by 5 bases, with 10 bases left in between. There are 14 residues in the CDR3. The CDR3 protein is CASSLTQGTGELFF. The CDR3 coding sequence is TGTGCCAGCAGCTTGACTCAGGGGACCGGGGAGCTGTTTTTT.

CDR3 nucleotides: TGCGCCAGCAGCACAGACAGACCCCTACACTATGGCTACACCTTC. Its protein is CASSTDRPLHYGYTF. This chain joins TRBV5-1 and TRBJ1-2, with D perhaps matching TRBD1 (5 bases). Per germline, CDR1 SGHRS and CDR2 YFSETQ. The CDR3 sequence is 15 residues long. V gave up 4 bases and J gave up 3 bases, with 16 bases separating them. The variable domain in full, completed from reference TRBV5-1 and TRBJ1-2, reads KAGVTQTPRYLIKTRGQQVTLSCSPISGHRSVSWYQQTPGQGLQFLFEYFSETQRNKGNFPGRFSGRQFSNSRSEMNVSTLELGDSALYLCASSTDRPLHYGYTFGSGTRLTVV.

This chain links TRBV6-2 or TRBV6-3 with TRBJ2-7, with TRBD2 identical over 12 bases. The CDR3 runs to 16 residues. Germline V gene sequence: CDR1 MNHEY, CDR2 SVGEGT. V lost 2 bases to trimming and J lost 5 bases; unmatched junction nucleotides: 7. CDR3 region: CASSYQLAGGQHEQYF. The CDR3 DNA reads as TGTGCCAGCAGTTACCAGCTAGCGGGGGGGCAACACGAGCAGTACTTC.

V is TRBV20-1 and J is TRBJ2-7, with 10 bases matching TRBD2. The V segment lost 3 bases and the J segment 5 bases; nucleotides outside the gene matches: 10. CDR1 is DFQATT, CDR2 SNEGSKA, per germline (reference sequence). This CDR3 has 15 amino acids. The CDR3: CSASRTSGRANEQYF. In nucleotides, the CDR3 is TGCAGTGCTAGTAGGACCAGCGGGAGGGCCAACGAGCAGTACTTC.

This chain's CDR3 is CATSDLRRVGSTEAFF. The CDR3 region has the DNA TGTGCCACCAGTGATTTGCGACGGGTGGGGAGCACTGAAGCTTTCTTT. V is TRBV24-1 and J is TRBJ1-1; D remains ambiguous. Trimming left V 0 bases short and J 4 bases short, with 14 bases between. Germline CDR1 reads KGHDR; CDR2 reads SFDVKD. The CDR3 runs to 16 residues.

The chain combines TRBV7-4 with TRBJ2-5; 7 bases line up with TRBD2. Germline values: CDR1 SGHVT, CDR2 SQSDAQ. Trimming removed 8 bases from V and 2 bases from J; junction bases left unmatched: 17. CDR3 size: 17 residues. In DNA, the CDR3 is TGTGCCAGCCGCCCACCCAAGGGAGGGCCATATCAAGAGACCCAGTACTTC. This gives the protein CASRPPKGGPYQETQYF.

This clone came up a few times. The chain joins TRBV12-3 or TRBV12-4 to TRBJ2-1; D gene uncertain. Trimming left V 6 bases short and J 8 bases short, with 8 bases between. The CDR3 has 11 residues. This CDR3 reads CASRVADEQFF. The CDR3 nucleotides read TGTGCCAGCAGGGTAGCTGATGAGCAGTTCTTC.

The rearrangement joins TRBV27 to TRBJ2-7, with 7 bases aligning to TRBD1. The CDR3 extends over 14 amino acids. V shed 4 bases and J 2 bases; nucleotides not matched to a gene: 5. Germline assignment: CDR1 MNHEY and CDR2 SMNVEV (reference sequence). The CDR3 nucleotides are TGTGCCAGCAGTTCAAGGGACAGCCCCTACGAGCAGTACTTC. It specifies CASSSRDSPYEQYF.

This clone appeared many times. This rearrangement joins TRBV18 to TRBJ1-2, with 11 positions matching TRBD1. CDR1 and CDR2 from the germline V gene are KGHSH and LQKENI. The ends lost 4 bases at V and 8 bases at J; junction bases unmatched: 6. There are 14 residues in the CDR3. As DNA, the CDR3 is TGTGCCAGCTCACTCGGGACAGGGGGTCGAGGCTACACCTTC. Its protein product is CASSLGTGGRGYTF.